The 29 T cell receptor beta chains below all came from one sample that was sequenced in a study of cytomegalovirus exposure and HLA in healthy donors. PCR primers comprised 60 Vbeta and 13 Jbeta primers. TCRdb keeps only in-frame clones here, not all; method: immunoSEQ multiplex PCR. Among about 130,000 clones listed, roughly 79% were seen once. The sequencing input was PBMCs. Receptor source: a woman between 45 and 65 years old in good health and CMV-seronegative.

This chain connects TRBV4-1 to TRBJ1-2; D remains unclear. The V end lost 1 base, the J end lost 4 bases, and 10 bases lay between the germline ends. This CDR3 is built from 14 residues. From germline, CDR1 is MGHRA and CDR2 YSYEKL. CDR3 region: CASSQVRGSYGYTF. The CDR3 DNA reads TGCGCCAGCAGCCAAGTTAGAGGGTCCTATGGCTACACCTTC.

This rearrangement joins TRBV6-1 to TRBJ1-5; D is possibly TRBD1 (5 bases). From germline, CDR1 is MNHNS and CDR2 SASEGT. The CDR3 totals 16 residues. V was shortened by 4 bases and J by 2 bases, with 15 bases between the two germline ends. The CDR3 region has the DNA TGTGCCAGCAGTGTGACAGCCACCACACGCAATCAGCCCCAGCATTTT. This codes for CASSVTATTRNQPQHF.

This clone was counted only a few times. The gene calls are TRBV21-1 and TRBJ1-2. TRBV21-1 is annotated as a pseudogene. CDR3 length: 14 amino acids. DNA of the CDR3: TGTGCCAGCAGCAAAGCAGTCGGGAACTATGGCTACACCTTC. The encoded protein is CASSKAVGNYGYTF.

The chain couples TRBV1 to TRBJ1-5; the table's D call TRBD1 went unverified against the DNA. TRBV1 is described as a pseudogene. This CDR3 is built from 20 residues. The DNA for the CDR3 is TGCACCAGCAGCCAAGATTTTAGACAGTGCCATAACCTTAGCAATCAGCCCCAGCATTTT. Encoded protein: CTSSQDFRQCHNLSNQPQHF.

This chain uses TRBV28 with TRBJ2-3, with 7 bases that match TRBD1. Germline CDR1 reads MDHEN; CDR2 reads SYDVKM. This CDR3 comprises 13 residues. V dropped 4 bases and J dropped 5; count of bases not matched to a gene: 3. The CDR3 DNA sequence: TGTGCCAGCAGTTCCGGACAGGTAGATACGCAGTATTTT. Translating gives CASSSGQVDTQYF.

This chain links TRBV5-1 with TRBJ2-3; 7 nucleotides agree with TRBD2. CDR3 length equals 17 residues. The junction had 12 bases not matched to a gene; V was cut back by 3 bases and J by 2 bases. Germline V lookup: CDR1 SGHRS, CDR2 YFSETQ. CDR3 coding DNA: TGCGCCAGCAGCTGGGGCCCGGGGAGGGATCTCACAGATACGCAGTATTTT. Residues: CASSWGPGRDLTDTQYF.

The V call is TRBV25-1, the J call TRBJ2-6; TRBD1 is a possible D gene (5 bases). Trimming removed 5 bases at V and 4 bases at J, with 12 bases between. Germline V CDR1 and CDR2: MGHDK, SYGVNS. This CDR3 comprises 15 residues. CDR3: CASSSKGRGANVLTF. DNA for the CDR3: TGTGCCAGCAGTTCTAAGGGGCGCGGGGCCAACGTCCTGACTTTC.

The chain links TRBV6-5 to TRBJ2-5; 13 positions agree with TRBD2. This CDR3 has 15 amino acids. Germline assignment: CDR1 MNHEY and CDR2 SVGAGI. The trim removed 9 bases at V and 7 bases at J, leaving 11 bases unmatched. The CDR3 DNA is TGTGCCAGTCTGATGGATACTAGCGGGAGGGGGACCCAGTACTTC. It yields the protein CASLMDTSGRGTQYF.

A single count supports this clone. The rearrangement joins TRBV5-6 to TRBJ1-4; possible D gene TRBD1, 6 bases. Germline CDR1 SGHDT, CDR2 YYEEEE. This CDR3 spans 15 amino acids. The ends were cut back, 0 bases at V and 5 bases at J, with 11 bases in the middle. The CDR3, as DNA: TGTGCCAGCAGCTTGGGGGGACAAGGGAATGAAAAACTGTTTTTT. Translated, it gives CASSLGGQGNEKLFF.

The J gene is TRBJ2-2, the V gene TRBV27; D is perhaps TRBD2 (6 bases). V was clipped by 3 bases and J by 6 bases, with 8 bases between them. In germline, CDR1 is MNHEY, CDR2 SMNVEV (reference sequence). This CDR3 comprises 13 residues. CDR3 loop: CASSFWEAGELFF. CDR3 nucleotides: TGTGCCAGCAGTTTCTGGGAGGCCGGGGAGCTGTTTTTT.

The genes are TRBV28 and TRBJ2-1; tentative D call: TRBD1 (6 bases). Germline V lookup: CDR1 MDHEN, CDR2 SYDVKM. The CDR3 totals 13 residues. Trimming left V 3 bases short and J 5 bases short, with 8 bases between. CDR3 DNA sequence: TGTGCCAGCAGTTTCGGGACAAACAATGAGCAGTTCTTC. The encoded protein is CASSFGTNNEQFF.

The CDR3 DNA reads TGTGCCATCAGTGATATGAGGGAGTCGAATTTCAATGAGCAGTTCTTC. Its translation is CAISDMRESNFNEQFF. The J gene is TRBJ2-1, the V gene TRBV10-3; D possibly corresponds to TRBD2 (5 bases). This CDR3 is built from 16 residues. Per germline, CDR1 ENHRY and CDR2 SYGVKD. V was shortened by 3 bases and J by 6 bases, with 18 bases between the two germline ends.

CDR3 protein: CAIRQGNQPQHF. The CDR3 DNA is TGTGCCATCCGGCAGGGCAATCAGCCCCAGCATTTT. V is TRBV10-3 and J is TRBJ1-5; D remains unclear. The CDR3 runs to 12 residues. V was shortened by 8 bases and J by 2 bases, with 7 bases between the two germline ends. Germline loops: CDR1 ENHRY, CDR2 SYGVKD.

The chain has TRBV7-9 and TRBJ1-1, with D uncertain. The CDR3 extends over 16 amino acids. Germline-derived CDR1 and CDR2 are SEHNR and FQNEAQ (reference sequence). Trimming left V 4 bases short and J 10 bases short, with 25 bases between. CDR3 coding DNA: TGTGCCAGCAGCTCCCCTCTGTGGGAGTTTGGGAGTGCAGCTTTCTTT. Its translation: CASSSPLWEFGSAAFF.

This chain links TRBV4-3 with TRBJ2-2; tentatively, D is TRBD2 (5 bases). Trimming stripped 4 bases from V and 9 bases from J, with 9 bases between. The length of the CDR3 is 12 residues. Germline-derived CDR1 and CDR2 are LGHNA and YSLEER. CDR3 residues: CASSLSGRELFF. CDR3 nucleotide sequence: TGCGCCAGCAGCCTTTCGGGGAGGGAGCTGTTTTTT.

The V gene is TRBV21-1, the J gene TRBJ1-4; the D call in the table, TRBD1, was not verified against the DNA. TRBV21-1 is deemed a pseudogene. This CDR3 has 15 amino acids. CDR3 nucleotides: TGTGCCAGCAGCAAAGGATTACAGGGGGGAGAAAAACTGTTTTTT. Its protein product is CASSKGLQGGEKLFF.

The DNA for the CDR3 is TGTGCCAGCAGCGCCACAGGAAACAATGAGCAGTTCTTC. Its protein product is CASSATGNNEQFF. The chain links TRBV9 to TRBJ2-1; D may be TRBD1 (5 bases). The CDR3 totals 13 residues. Looked up from germline, CDR1 is SGDLS and CDR2 is YYNGEE. V was clipped by 3 bases and J by 5 bases, with 9 bases between them. The full variable domain, completed using reference TRBV9 and TRBJ2-1, is DSGVTQTPKHLITATGQRVTLRCSPRSGDLSVYWYQQSLDQGLQFLIQYYNGEERAKGNILERFSAQQFPDLHSELNLSSLELGDSALYFCASSATGNNEQFFGPGTRLTVL.

This clone was detected a few times. The gene calls are TRBV5-4 and TRBJ2-5, with 9 bases lining up with TRBD2. The CDR3 length is 15 residues. V was pared by 4 bases and J by 2 bases, with 6 bases of the junction left unmatched. In germline, CDR1 is SGHNT, CDR2 YYREEE (reference sequence). CDR3 sequence reads: CASSPGTSPQETQYF. The CDR3 nucleotides read TGTGCCAGCAGCCCAGGGACTAGCCCTCAAGAGACCCAGTACTTC.

The rearrangement joins TRBV6-5 to TRBJ2-7; maybe TRBD1 (7 bases). CDR1 is MNHEY, CDR2 SVGAGI, per germline. The V and J ends lost 7 bases and 4 bases respectively, with 20 bases between them. The CDR3 consists of 15 residues. CDR3 protein: CASTRRGRGEYEQYF. The CDR3 nucleotides are TGTGCCAGCACCCGCCGGGGCAGGGGGGAGTACGAGCAGTACTTC.

V and J are TRBV19 and TRBJ2-1; 7 nucleotides match TRBD2. This CDR3 contains 15 residues. V lost 5 bases, J lost 0 bases, and 4 bases stayed unmatched. Germline CDR1 is LNHDA and CDR2 is SQIVND (reference sequence). The CDR3 sequence is CASSHGRSSYNEQFF. The CDR3 DNA follows: TGTGCCAGTAGTCACGGGAGGAGCTCCTACAATGAGCAGTTCTTC.

The J gene is TRBJ1-1, the V gene TRBV15; 8 nucleotides line up with TRBD1. The trim removed 3 bases at V and 2 bases at J, leaving 5 bases unmatched. Germline V lookup: CDR1 LNHNV, CDR2 YYDKDF (reference sequence). This CDR3 is built from 15 residues. CDR3 bases: TGTGCCACCAGCAGGGGCGGACAGGGAAACACTGAAGCTTTCTTT. Translated: CATSRGGQGNTEAFF. Combining the CDR3 with reference TRBV15 and TRBJ1-1 gives the whole variable domain DAMVIQNPRYQVTQFGKPVTLSCSQTLNHNVMYWYQQKSSQAPKLLFHYYDKDFNNEADTPDNFQSRRPNTSFCFLDIRSPGLGDTAMYLCATSRGGQGNTEAFFGQGTRLTVV.

The rearrangement joins TRBV7-2 to TRBJ2-1, with 11 bases identical to TRBD2. V shed 5 bases, J shed 1 base, and the junction held 10 bases outside the gene matches. The CDR3 runs 18 residues. Germline CDR1 reads SGHTA; CDR2 reads FQGNSA. This CDR3 reads CASSLSGLAAPSYNEQFF. CDR3 coding DNA: TGTGCCAGCAGCCTTTCGGGACTAGCGGCCCCTTCCTACAATGAGCAGTTCTTC. Full variable domain (remainder filled in from reference TRBV7-2 and TRBJ2-1): GAGVSQSPSNKVTEKGKDVELRCDPISGHTALYWYRQSLGQGLEFLIYFQGNSAPDKSGLPSDRFSAERTGGSVSTLTIQRTQQEDSAVYLCASSLSGLAAPSYNEQFFGPGTRLTVL.

The V gene is TRBV7-8, the J gene TRBJ2-7; 10 positions agree with TRBD1. The CDR3 is 14 residues long. V was pared by 3 bases and J by 5 bases, with 4 bases of the junction left unmatched. Germline V gene lookup returns CDR1 SGHVS and CDR2 FQNEAQ. The CDR3 DNA is TGTGCCAGCAGCTTGTCCGGGACAGGGGACGAGCAGTACGTC. This encodes CASSLSGTGDEQYV.

The chain links TRBV5-1 to TRBJ2-2, with TRBD2 matching over 8 bases. The CDR3 is 15 residues long. The trim removed 0 bases at V and 3 bases at J, leaving 1 base unmatched. CDR1 and CDR2 from the germline V gene are SGHRS and YFSETQ. CDR3: CASSLVLADTGELFF. CDR3 in DNA: TGCGCCAGCAGCTTGGTACTAGCGGACACCGGGGAGCTGTTTTTT.

The CDR3 bases are TGCAGCGTACAAAGCAGGGGGTCCCAGTACTTC. The encoded protein is CSVQSRGSQYF. The chain combines TRBV29-1 with TRBJ2-5; 7 bases are a match to TRBD1. The germline V gene encodes CDR1 SQVTM and CDR2 ANQGSEA. Trimming removed 6 bases from V and 9 bases from J; junction bases left unmatched: 7. The CDR3 extends over 11 amino acids. The full variable domain, in which reference TRBV29-1 and TRBJ2-5 provide the parts outside the CDR3, is SAVISQKPSRDICQRGTSLTIQCQVDSQVTMMFWYRQQPGQSLTLIATANQGSEATYESGFVIDKFPISRPNLTFSTLTVSNMSPEDSSIYLCSVQSRGSQYFGPGTRLLVL.

The chain links TRBV28 to TRBJ2-7; 10 nucleotides agree with TRBD1. With 6 bases clipped from V and 5 bases from J, the junction kept 7 bases outside the gene matches. CDR3 size: 14 residues. From germline, CDR1 is MDHEN and CDR2 SYDVKM. DNA for the CDR3: TGTGCCAGCAGGCAAGGGGGACAGGGGCACGAGCAGTACGTC. It codes for CASRQGGQGHEQYV.

The chain recombines TRBV12-5 with TRBJ2-1, with 10 positions matching TRBD1. Germline V gene data show CDR1 as LGHNT and CDR2 as FRNRAP. Trimming took 2 bases from V and 6 from J; bases not matched to a gene: 10. The CDR3 loop spans 17 amino acids. CDR3 nucleotide sequence: TGTGCTAGTGGTTTGACCTCCGGGACAGGGGTCGGCAATGAGCAGTTCTTC. Translated: CASGLTSGTGVGNEQFF. Using reference TRBV12-5 and TRBJ2-1 for the parts outside the CDR3, the full variable domain is DARVTQTPRHKVTEMGQEVTMRCQPILGHNTVFWYRQTMMQGLELLAYFRNRAPLDDSGMPKDRFSAEMPDATLATLKIQPSEPRDSAVYFCASGLTSGTGVGNEQFFGPGTRLTVL.

This sequence joins TRBV6-5 and TRBJ2-7, with 8 bases identical to TRBD2. The junction had 4 bases not matched to a gene; V was cut back by 6 bases and J by 0 bases. The CDR3 length is 14 residues. Germline CDR1 is MNHEY and CDR2 is SVGAGI. The CDR3 coding sequence is TGTGCCAGCAGAATACTAGCGGACTCCTACGAGCAGTACTTC. This codes for CASRILADSYEQYF.

J is TRBJ1-3 and V is TRBV19, with D perhaps matching TRBD1 (6 bases). From germline, CDR1 is LNHDA and CDR2 SQIVND (reference sequence). V shed 6 bases and J shed 0 bases, with 12 bases lying between them. The CDR3 is made up of 15 amino acids. The DNA of the CDR3 is TGTGCCAGTAGCGCAGGGGTCCTCTCTGGAAACACCATATATTTT. Protein product: CASSAGVLSGNTIYF.